This paragraph covers one T cell receptor (beta chain) sequence. This entry is derived from a study of cytotoxic CD8 clonotypes in ibrutinib-treated CLL. Assay: immunoSEQ multiplex PCR; the TCRdb copy retains only in-frame clones and omits some. The sample consists of roughly 200,000 clones, nearly 80% of them appearing once. The CDR3 extends over 16 amino acids. J gave up 1 base and V 5 bases, and 6 bases lay outside the gene matches. Germline CDR1 SNHLY, CDR2 FYNNEI. This sequence originates from a human donor with chronic lymphocytic leukemia. The source was PBMCs, collected after 12 months of ibrutinib treatment. The V call is TRBV2, the J call TRBJ1-5; 9 positions agree with TRBD1. The CDR3 region is CASSTQGALSNQPQHF. DNA of the CDR3: TGTGCCAGCAGTACACAGGGGGCGCTGAGCAATCAGCCCCAGCATTTT.